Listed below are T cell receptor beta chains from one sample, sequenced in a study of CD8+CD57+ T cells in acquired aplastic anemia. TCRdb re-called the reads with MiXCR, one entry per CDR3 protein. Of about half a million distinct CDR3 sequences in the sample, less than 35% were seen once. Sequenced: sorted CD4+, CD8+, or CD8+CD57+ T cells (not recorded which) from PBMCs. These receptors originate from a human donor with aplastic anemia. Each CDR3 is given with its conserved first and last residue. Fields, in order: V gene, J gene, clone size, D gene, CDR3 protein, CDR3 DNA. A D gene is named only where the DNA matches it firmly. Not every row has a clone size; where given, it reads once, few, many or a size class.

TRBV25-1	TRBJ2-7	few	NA	CASSFWRADYEQYF	TGTGCCAGCAGTTTTTGGAGGGCCGACTACGAGCAGTACTTC
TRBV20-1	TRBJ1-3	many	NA	CSALDRYGNTIYF	TGCAGTGCTCTCGACAGATATGGAAACACCATATATTTT
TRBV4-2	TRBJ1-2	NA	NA	CASSQGAEKGYGYTF	TGTGCCAGCAGCCAAGGGGCCGAGAAGGGCTATGGCTACACCTTC
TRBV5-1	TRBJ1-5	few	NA	CASSAAGGSNQPQHF	TGCGCCAGCAGCGCGGCAGGTGGGAGCAATCAGCCCCAGCATTTT
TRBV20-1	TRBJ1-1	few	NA	CSAREGADTEAFF	TGCAGTGCTAGAGAAGGGGCGGACACTGAAGCTTTCTTT
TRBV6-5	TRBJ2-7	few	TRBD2	CASSPAGGSYEQYF	TGTGCCAGCAGTCCAGCGGGGGGCTCCTACGAGCAGTACTTC
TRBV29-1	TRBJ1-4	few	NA	CSVGYLNEKLFF	TGCAGCGTTGGATACCTTAATGAAAAACTGTTTTTT
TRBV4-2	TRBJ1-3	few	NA	CASSQDSMTSGNTIYF	TGTGCCAGCAGCCAAGATTCCATGACTTCTGGAAACACCATATATTTT
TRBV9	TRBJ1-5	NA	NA	CASSATADQPQHF	TGTGCCAGCAGCGCAACTGCCGATCAGCCCCAGCATTTT
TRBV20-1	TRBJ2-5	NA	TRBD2	CSARFTYGTSGQETQYF	TGCAGTGCTAGATTTACTTACGGGACTAGCGGACAAGAGACCCAGTACTTC
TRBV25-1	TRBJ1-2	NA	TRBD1	CASSGNRGDANYGYTF	TGTGCCAGCAGTGGTAACAGGGGGGACGCTAACTATGGCTACACCTTC
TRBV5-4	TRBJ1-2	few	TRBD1	CASSLGQGSSGYTF	TGTGCCAGCAGCTTGGGACAGGGAAGTAGTGGCTACACCTTC
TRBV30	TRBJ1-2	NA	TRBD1	CAWGSVGQGVGGYTF	TGTGCCTGGGGTAGTGTTGGACAGGGGGTTGGTGGCTACACCTTC
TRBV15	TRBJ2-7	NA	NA	CATSRVYPRLGDEQYF	TGTGCCACCAGCAGAGTCTATCCGAGGTTGGGGGACGAGCAGTACTTC
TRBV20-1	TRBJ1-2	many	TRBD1	CSAPTGFNYGYTF	TGCAGTGCTCCGACAGGGTTCAACTATGGCTACACCTTC
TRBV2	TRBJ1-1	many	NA	CASSSSRNTEAFF	TGTGCCAGCAGTTCCTCCAGGAACACTGAAGCTTTCTTT
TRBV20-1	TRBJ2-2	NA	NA	CSASGAEVFTTTGELFF	TGCAGTGCTAGTGGGGCCGAAGTCTTTACTACCACCGGGGAGCTGTTTTTT
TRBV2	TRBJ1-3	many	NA	CASSVRSASGNTIYF	TGTGCCAGCAGTGTTCGGTCGGCCTCTGGAAACACCATATATTTT
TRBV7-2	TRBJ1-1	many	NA	CASSLDTGEAFF	TGTGCCAGCAGCTTAGACACAGGTGAAGCTTTCTTT
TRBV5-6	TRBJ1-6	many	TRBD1	CASKSGGAYSPLHF	TGTGCCAGCAAGTCAGGGGGCGCGTATTCACCCCTCCACTTT
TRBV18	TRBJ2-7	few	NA	CASSPLPDQPYEQYF	TGTGCCAGCTCACCGTTGCCAGATCAGCCCTACGAGCAGTACTTC